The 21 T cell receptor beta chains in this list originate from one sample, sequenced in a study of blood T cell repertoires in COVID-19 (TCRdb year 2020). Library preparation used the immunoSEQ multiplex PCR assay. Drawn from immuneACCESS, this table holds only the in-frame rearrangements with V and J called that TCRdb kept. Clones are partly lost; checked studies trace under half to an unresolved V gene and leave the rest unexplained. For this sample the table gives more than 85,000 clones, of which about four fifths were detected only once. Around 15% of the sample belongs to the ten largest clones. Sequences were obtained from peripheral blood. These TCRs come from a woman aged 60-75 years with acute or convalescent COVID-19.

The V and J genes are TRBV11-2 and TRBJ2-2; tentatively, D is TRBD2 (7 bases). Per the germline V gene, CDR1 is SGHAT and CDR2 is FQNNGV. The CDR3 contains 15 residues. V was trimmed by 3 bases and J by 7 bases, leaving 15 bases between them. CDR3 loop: CASSFRGADGGELFF. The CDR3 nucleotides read TGTGCCAGCAGCTTCCGGGGGGCCGATGGCGGGGAGCTGTTTTTT.

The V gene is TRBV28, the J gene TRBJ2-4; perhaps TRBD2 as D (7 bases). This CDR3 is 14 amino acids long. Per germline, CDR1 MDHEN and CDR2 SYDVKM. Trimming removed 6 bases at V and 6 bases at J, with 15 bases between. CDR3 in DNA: TGTGCCAGCAGACCAGCGGGACAATCAAACATTCAGTACTTC. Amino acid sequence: CASRPAGQSNIQYF.

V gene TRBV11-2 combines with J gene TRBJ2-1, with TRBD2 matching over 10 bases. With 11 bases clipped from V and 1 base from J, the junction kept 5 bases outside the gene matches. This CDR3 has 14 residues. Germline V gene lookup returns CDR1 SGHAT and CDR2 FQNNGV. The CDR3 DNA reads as TGTGCCTGTAGCGGGGGGTGGTCCTACAATGAGCAGTTCTTC. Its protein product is CACSGGWSYNEQFF.

DNA of the CDR3: TGTGCCAGCAGCCAATGGGGACTAGCGGGGCCTAGCACAGATACGCAGTATTTT. The encoded protein is CASSQWGLAGPSTDTQYF. This chain joins TRBV7-2 and TRBJ2-3, with 13 bases matching TRBD2. CDR1 and CDR2 (germline): SGHTA, FQGNSA. V lost 5 bases and J lost 0; bases outside the gene matches: 8. The length of the CDR3 is 18 residues.

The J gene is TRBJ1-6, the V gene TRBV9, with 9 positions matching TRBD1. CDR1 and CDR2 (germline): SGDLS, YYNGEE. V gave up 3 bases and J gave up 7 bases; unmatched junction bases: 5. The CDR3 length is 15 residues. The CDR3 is CASSARDRGNSPLHF. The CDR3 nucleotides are TGTGCCAGCAGCGCCCGAGACAGGGGGAATTCACCCCTCCACTTT.

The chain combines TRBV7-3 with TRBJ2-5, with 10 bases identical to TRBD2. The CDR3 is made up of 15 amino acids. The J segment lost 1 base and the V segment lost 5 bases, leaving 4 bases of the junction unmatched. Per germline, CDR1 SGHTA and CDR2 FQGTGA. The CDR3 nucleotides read TGTGCCAGCAGCGAGACTAGCGGGCCCCAAGAGACCCAGTACTTC. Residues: CASSETSGPQETQYF.

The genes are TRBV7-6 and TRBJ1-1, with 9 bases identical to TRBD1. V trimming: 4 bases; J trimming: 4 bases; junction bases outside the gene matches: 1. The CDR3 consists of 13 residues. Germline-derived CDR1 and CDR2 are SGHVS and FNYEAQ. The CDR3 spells CASSSDRGTEAFF. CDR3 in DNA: TGTGCCAGCAGCTCGGACAGGGGCACTGAAGCTTTCTTT.

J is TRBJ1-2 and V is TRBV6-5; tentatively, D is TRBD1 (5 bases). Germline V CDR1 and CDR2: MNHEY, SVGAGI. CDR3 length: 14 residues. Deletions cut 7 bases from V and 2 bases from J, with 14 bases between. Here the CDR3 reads CASTPRGENYGYTF. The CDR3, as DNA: TGTGCCAGCACCCCCCGGGGGGAGAACTATGGCTACACCTTC.

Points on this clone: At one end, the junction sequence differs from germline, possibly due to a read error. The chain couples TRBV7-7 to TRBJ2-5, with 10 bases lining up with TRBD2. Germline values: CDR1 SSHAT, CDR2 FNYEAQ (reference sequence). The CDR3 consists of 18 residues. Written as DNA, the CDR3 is TGTGCTAGCAGCGCCACCCGTCTAGCGGGGGCGTTCCAAGAGACCCAGTACTTC. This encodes CASSATRLAGAFQETQYF.

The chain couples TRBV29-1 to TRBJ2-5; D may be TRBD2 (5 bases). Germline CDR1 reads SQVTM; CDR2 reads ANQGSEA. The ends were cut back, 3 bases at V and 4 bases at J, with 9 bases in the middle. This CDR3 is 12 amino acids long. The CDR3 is CSVEGGGETQYF. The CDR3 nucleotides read TGCAGCGTTGAGGGTGGAGGAGAGACCCAGTACTTC.

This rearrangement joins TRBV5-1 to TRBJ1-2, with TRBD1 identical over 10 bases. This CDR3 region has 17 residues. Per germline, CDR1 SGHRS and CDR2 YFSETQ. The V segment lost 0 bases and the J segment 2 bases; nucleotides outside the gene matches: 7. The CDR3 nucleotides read TGCGCCAGCAGCTTGGGGGGGACAGGGGCTCCAAACTATGGCTACACCTTC. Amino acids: CASSLGGTGAPNYGYTF.

The DNA for the CDR3 is TGTGCCAGCAGAACCTACAGGGGAAAGGTCAATCAGCCCCAGCATTTT. It is translated as CASRTYRGKVNQPQHF. The chain has TRBV7-3 and TRBJ1-5, with TRBD1 matching 7 bases. V shed 6 bases, J shed 3 bases, and the junction held 11 bases outside the gene matches. The germline V gene encodes CDR1 SGHTA and CDR2 FQGTGA. The CDR3 runs 16 residues.

The CDR3 spells CASSFTGSEPQETQYF. CDR3 nucleotide sequence: TGTGCCAGCAGCTTTACAGGCTCGGAGCCCCAAGAGACCCAGTACTTC. This chain connects TRBV5-4 to TRBJ2-5; TRBD1 is a possible D gene (5 bases). Trimming removed 2 bases from V and 1 base from J, with 15 bases in between. This CDR3 region has 16 residues. Germline values: CDR1 SGHNT, CDR2 YYREEE (reference sequence).

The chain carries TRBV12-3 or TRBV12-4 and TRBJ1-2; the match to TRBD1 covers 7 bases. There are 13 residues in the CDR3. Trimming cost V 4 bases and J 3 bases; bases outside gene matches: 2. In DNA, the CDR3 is TGTGCCAGCAGTTACGGGACAGACTATGGCTACACCTTC. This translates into CASSYGTDYGYTF.

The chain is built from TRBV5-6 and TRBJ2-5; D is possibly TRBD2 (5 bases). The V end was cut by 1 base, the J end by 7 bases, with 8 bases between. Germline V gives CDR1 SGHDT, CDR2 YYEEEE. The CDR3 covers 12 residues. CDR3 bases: TGTGCCAGCAGCTTGAAAGGAGGGACCCAGTACTTC. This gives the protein CASSLKGGTQYF.

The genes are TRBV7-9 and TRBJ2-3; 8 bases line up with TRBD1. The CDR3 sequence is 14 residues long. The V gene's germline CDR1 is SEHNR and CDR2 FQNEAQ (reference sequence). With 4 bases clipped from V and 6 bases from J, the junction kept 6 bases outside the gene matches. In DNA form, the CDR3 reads TGTGCCAGCAGCTCCCAGGGGGCGGGTGATACGCAGTATTTT. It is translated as CASSSQGAGDTQYF.

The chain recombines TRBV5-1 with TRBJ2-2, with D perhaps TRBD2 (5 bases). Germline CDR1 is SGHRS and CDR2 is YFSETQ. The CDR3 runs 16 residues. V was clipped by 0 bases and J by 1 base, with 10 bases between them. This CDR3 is CASSLAGVMNTGELFF. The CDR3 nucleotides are TGCGCCAGCAGCTTGGCCGGGGTAATGAACACCGGGGAGCTGTTTTTT.

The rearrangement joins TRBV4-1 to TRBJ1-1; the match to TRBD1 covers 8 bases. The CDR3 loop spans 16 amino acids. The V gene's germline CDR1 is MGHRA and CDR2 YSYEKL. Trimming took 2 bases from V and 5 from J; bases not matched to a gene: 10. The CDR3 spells CASSQKETGVGTEAFF. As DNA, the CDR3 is TGCGCCAGCAGCCAAAAGGAGACAGGGGTGGGAACTGAAGCTTTCTTT.

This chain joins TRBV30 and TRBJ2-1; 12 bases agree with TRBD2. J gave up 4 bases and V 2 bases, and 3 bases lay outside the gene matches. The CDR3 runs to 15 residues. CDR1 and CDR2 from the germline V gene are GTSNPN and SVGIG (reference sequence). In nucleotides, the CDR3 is TGTGCCTGGAGTTCTAGCGGGGGGGCGTACAATGAGCAGTTCTTC. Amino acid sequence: CAWSSSGGAYNEQFF.

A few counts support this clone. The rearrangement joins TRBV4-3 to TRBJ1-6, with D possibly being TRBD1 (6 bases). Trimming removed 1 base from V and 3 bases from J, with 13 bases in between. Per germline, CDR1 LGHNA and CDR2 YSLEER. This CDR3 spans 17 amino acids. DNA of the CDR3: TGCGCCAGCAGCCAAGGGTCAGGGGCGAACTATAATTCACCCCTCCACTTT. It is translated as CASSQGSGANYNSPLHF.

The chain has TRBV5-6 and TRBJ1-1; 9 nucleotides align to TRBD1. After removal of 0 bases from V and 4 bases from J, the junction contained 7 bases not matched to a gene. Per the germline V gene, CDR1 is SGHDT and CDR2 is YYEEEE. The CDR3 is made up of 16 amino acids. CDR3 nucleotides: TGTGCCAGCAGCTTGGCCGGACAGGGGCCGGGCACTGAAGCTTTCTTT. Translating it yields CASSLAGQGPGTEAFF.